This TCR beta chain stems from a study of graft-versus-host responses after intestinal transplantation. Background on the study: Induction with anti-thymocyte globulin, then tacrolimus and steroids for roughly 3 years, was given to all recipients.

The protocol was immunoSEQ multiplex PCR, while the TCRdb copy is restricted to in-frame clones and leaves out a portion. This sample carries more than 20,000 clones, 70% to 90% of them seen once, and the ten largest clones take 1.1%. The trim removed 9 bases at V and 10 bases at J, leaving 18 bases unmatched. The CDR3 is 16 amino acids. CDR1 MDHEN and CDR2 SYDVKM come from the germline V gene. This receptor was obtained from a human patient who received an intestinal transplant, so some T cells may come from the graft donor. The sequences come from PBMCs, collected 28 days after intestinal transplant. This chain links TRBV28 with TRBJ2-1, with 10 bases matching TRBD2. The CDR3: CASTPGPTSGNYEQFF. The CDR3 bases are TGTGCCAGTACCCCGGGACCCACTAGCGGGAATTACGAGCAGTTCTTC.